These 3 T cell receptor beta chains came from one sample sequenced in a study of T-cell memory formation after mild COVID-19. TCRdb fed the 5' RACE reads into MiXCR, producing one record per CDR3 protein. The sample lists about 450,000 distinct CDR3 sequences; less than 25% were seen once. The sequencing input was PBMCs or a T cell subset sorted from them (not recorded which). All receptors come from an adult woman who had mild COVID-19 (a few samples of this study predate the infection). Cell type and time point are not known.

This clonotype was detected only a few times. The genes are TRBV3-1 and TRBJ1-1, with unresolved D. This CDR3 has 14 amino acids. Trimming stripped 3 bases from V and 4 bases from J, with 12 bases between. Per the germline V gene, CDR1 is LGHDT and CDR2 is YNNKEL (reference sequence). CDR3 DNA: TGTGCCAGCAGCCAGATTTTGGGCAGCACTGAAGCTTTCTTT. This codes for CASSQILGSTEAFF.

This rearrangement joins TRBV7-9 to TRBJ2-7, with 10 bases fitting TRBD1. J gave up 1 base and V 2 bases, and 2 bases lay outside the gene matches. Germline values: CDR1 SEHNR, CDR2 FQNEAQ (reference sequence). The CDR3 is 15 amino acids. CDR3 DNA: TGTGCCAGCAGCTTAAGGGGACAGGGGTCCTACGAGCAGTACTTC. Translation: CASSLRGQGSYEQYF.

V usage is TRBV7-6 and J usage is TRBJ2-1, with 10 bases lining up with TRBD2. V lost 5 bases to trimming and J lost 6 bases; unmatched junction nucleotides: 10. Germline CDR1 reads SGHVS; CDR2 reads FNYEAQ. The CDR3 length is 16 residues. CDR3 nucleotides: TGTGCCAGCAGCCCTACGACTGTAGCGGGAGGCAATGAGCAGTTCTTC. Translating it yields CASSPTTVAGGNEQFF.